The 12 T cell receptor beta chains presented below share a single source sample, sequenced in a study of glioma-infiltrating T cells after dendritic cell vaccination. Data came from immunoSEQ multiplex PCR; TCRdb stores just in-frame clones and leaves some out. The profile shows under 100,000 clones, around nine tenths of them singletons. The sample was blood, taken before dendritic cell vaccination. These receptors originate from a human donor with glioblastoma.

CDR3 amino acids: CASSQEGTAYNEQFF. CDR3 bases: TGCGCCAGCAGCCAAGAAGGGACTGCCTACAATGAGCAGTTCTTC. The chain employs TRBV4-1 and TRBJ2-1; a weak D match, TRBD2 (6 bases). CDR1 and CDR2 from the germline V gene are MGHRA and YSYEKL. The germline V and J ends were trimmed by 0 bases and 2 bases, with 8 bases remaining between them. The CDR3 covers 15 residues.

The chain carries TRBV30 and TRBJ1-5; 7 bases line up with TRBD1. In germline, CDR1 is GTSNPN, CDR2 SVGIG (reference sequence). The junction had 10 bases not matched to a gene; V was cut back by 2 bases and J by 9 bases. This CDR3 spans 14 amino acids. The CDR3 DNA reads as TGTGCCTGGAGTCCAGGGACAGTGGGTAGGCCCCAGCATTTT. This gives the protein CAWSPGTVGRPQHF.

The genes are TRBV5-1 and TRBJ2-5, with TRBD2 identical over 8 bases. Germline V gene lookup returns CDR1 SGHRS and CDR2 YFSETQ. The V and J ends lost 0 bases and 7 bases, in that order; junction bases with no gene match: 8. This CDR3 region has 15 residues. CDR3 protein: CASSLALAGPGTQYF. The CDR3 bases are TGCGCCAGCAGCTTGGCTTTAGCGGGGCCAGGGACCCAGTACTTC.

The chain uses TRBV10-2 and TRBJ2-7; perhaps TRBD1 as D (5 bases). CDR1 and CDR2 from the germline V gene are WSHSY and SAAADI. V was cut by 7 bases and J by 7 bases, with 17 bases left in between. The CDR3 runs 13 residues. CDR3 DNA sequence: TGCGCCAGCACCTCGCGGCAGGGAAGGGAGCAGTACTTC. Translation gives CASTSRQGREQYF.

The chain uses TRBV7-8 and TRBJ1-1, with D possibly being TRBD1 (5 bases). Germline V gene lookup returns CDR1 SGHVS and CDR2 FQNEAQ. The V end was cut by 5 bases, the J end by 0 bases, with 10 bases between. The CDR3 is made up of 14 amino acids. Here the CDR3 reads CASSPQTVNTEAFF. The CDR3 region has the DNA TGTGCCAGCAGCCCCCAGACAGTGAACACTGAAGCTTTCTTT.

The rearrangement joins TRBV27 to TRBJ1-1; D uncertain. Trimming stripped 5 bases from V and 0 bases from J, with 7 bases between. CDR3 length equals 13 residues. Looked up from germline, CDR1 is MNHEY and CDR2 is SMNVEV (reference sequence). CDR3 coding DNA: TGTGCCAGCAGTCAAATTTTGAACACTGAAGCTTTCTTT. Its protein is CASSQILNTEAFF.

The V and J genes are TRBV30 and TRBJ1-1, with D perhaps matching TRBD1 (5 bases). The CDR3 consists of 14 residues. The V gene lost 2 bases and the J gene lost 5 bases, with 15 bases spanning the gap. CDR1 is GTSNPN, CDR2 SVGIG, per germline (reference sequence). For the CDR3, the DNA is TGTGCCTGGAGTCTGGGCCCGGGGGATACTGAAGCTTTCTTT. Protein sequence: CAWSLGPGDTEAFF.

As DNA, the CDR3 is TGTGCCATCAAACCCCGGGACAGCATCTACGAGCAGTACTTC. Encoded protein: CAIKPRDSIYEQYF. The V and J genes are TRBV28 and TRBJ2-7; the match to TRBD1 covers 7 bases. CDR3 length: 14 residues. The junction had 12 bases not matched to a gene; V was cut back by 10 bases and J by 3 bases. Germline V lookup: CDR1 MDHEN, CDR2 SYDVKM.

J is TRBJ1-1 and V is TRBV5-1; TRBD1 agrees at 8 bases. V lost 2 bases, J lost 6 bases, and 6 bases stayed unmatched. Germline V gene sequence: CDR1 SGHRS, CDR2 YFSETQ. There are 14 residues in the CDR3. CDR3 amino acids: CASSLQGVNAEAFF. The CDR3 DNA follows: TGCGCCAGCAGCTTACAGGGGGTAAACGCTGAAGCTTTCTTT.

The chain combines TRBV7-2 with TRBJ2-1; 8 positions agree with TRBD2. V trimming: 1 base; J trimming: 4 bases; junction bases outside the gene matches: 3. The CDR3 spans 15 residues. Germline lookup yields CDR1 SGHTA and CDR2 FQGNSA. The DNA for the CDR3 is TGTGCCAGCAGCTTAGACCGGGGGGGTTACAATGAGCAGTTCTTC. It codes for CASSLDRGGYNEQFF.

This chain joins TRBV4-2 and TRBJ1-1; TRBD1 agrees at 8 bases. Germline V gene lookup returns CDR1 LGHNA and CDR2 YNFKEQ. The CDR3 is made up of 14 amino acids. After removal of 0 bases from V and 11 bases from J, the junction contained 8 bases not matched to a gene. CDR3 in DNA: TGTGCCAGCAGCCAAGATCCGGGACAGGCCACGGCTTTCTTT. Protein: CASSQDPGQATAFF.

The chain recombines TRBV6-5 with TRBJ1-2; 7 bases are shared with TRBD1. CDR3 size: 13 residues. The V and J ends lost 5 bases and 7 bases, in that order; junction bases with no gene match: 7. Germline V CDR1 and CDR2: MNHEY, SVGAGI. CDR3 nucleotide sequence: TGTGCCAGCAGTCCTCAGGGGGATAGTGGCTACACCTTC. It yields the protein CASSPQGDSGYTF.